Below are 14 T cell receptor beta chains sequenced from a single sample in a study of T cells in localized non-small cell lung cancer. Only in-frame clones appear in the TCRdb table, and some are missing; sequencing was by immunoSEQ multiplex PCR. Of 30,000 to 40,000 clones listed, approximately 90% are singletons. Sequencing was performed on peripheral blood mononuclear cells, taken before any cancer treatment. Receptors originate from a male donor aged 60 or over with stage II lung adenocarcinoma.

This rearrangement joins TRBV25-1 to TRBJ2-2, with D perhaps TRBD2 (5 bases). CDR1 MGHDK and CDR2 SYGVNS come from the germline V gene. The CDR3 totals 11 residues. Trimming removed 6 bases from V and 8 bases from J, with 7 bases in between. The CDR3 DNA follows: TGTGCCAGCAGCTGGGAGGGGGAGCTGTTTTTT. Translated, it gives CASSWEGELFF.

The rearrangement links TRBV10-3 to TRBJ1-2; the D gene is possibly TRBD1 (5 bases). Germline CDR1 reads ENHRY; CDR2 reads SYGVKD. The CDR3 is 19 residues long. Trimming cost V 1 base and J 0 bases, with 21 bases left between them. This CDR3 reads CAISELTRDATSANYGYTF. DNA for the CDR3: TGTGCCATCAGTGAGTTGACCCGGGACGCGACCTCAGCTAACTATGGCTACACCTTC.

The chain combines TRBV5-1 with TRBJ2-7; TRBD2 aligns across 8 bases. Trimming cost V 5 bases and J 9 bases; bases outside gene matches: 10. There are 13 residues in the CDR3. Germline V gene sequence: CDR1 SGHRS, CDR2 YFSETQ. The CDR3 spells CASRTDTSGLQYF. The CDR3 region has the DNA TGCGCCAGCAGGACCGATACTAGCGGACTGCAGTACTTC.

The rearrangement joins TRBV7-2 to TRBJ1-3; D might be TRBD1 (5 bases). The germline gives CDR1 SGHTA, CDR2 FQGNSA. This CDR3 contains 15 residues. The V end lost 1 base, the J end lost 4 bases, and 11 bases lay between the germline ends. The CDR3, as DNA: TGTGCCAGCAGCTTAGTCCGCGGGGCCGGAAACACCATATATTTT. Protein: CASSLVRGAGNTIYF.

The genes are TRBV5-1 and TRBJ2-2, with D possibly TRBD2 on 6 matching bases. Germline V CDR1 and CDR2: SGHRS, YFSETQ. This CDR3 region has 13 residues. Trimming cost V 6 bases and J 4 bases, with 10 bases left between them. This CDR3 reads CASTREATGELFF. CDR3 DNA sequence: TGCGCCAGCACCAGGGAGGCCACCGGGGAGCTGTTTTTT.

The chain has TRBV29-1 and TRBJ2-3; TRBD2 might be the D (5 bases). This CDR3 is built from 13 residues. In germline, CDR1 is SQVTM, CDR2 ANQGSEA. Trimming shortened V by 2 bases and J by 1 base, and 7 bases separated the two germline ends. In nucleotides, the CDR3 is TGCAGCGTTGAAAGGCGGGGCACAGATACGCAGTATTTT. Translation: CSVERRGTDTQYF.

V and J are TRBV5-1 and TRBJ1-5; possible D gene TRBD1, 5 bases. The CDR3 sequence is 13 residues long. Trimming stripped 4 bases from V and 4 bases from J, with 9 bases between. Germline V CDR1 and CDR2: SGHRS, YFSETQ. CDR3 in DNA: TGCGCCAGCAGCGGGGACGGTAATCAGCCCCAGCATTTT. It is translated as CASSGDGNQPQHF.

The sample holds a few counts of this clone. The chain carries TRBV11-3 and TRBJ2-1, with TRBD2 matching over 7 bases. From germline, CDR1 is SGHNT and CDR2 YENEEA. V dropped 5 bases and J dropped 4; count of bases not matched to a gene: 14. The CDR3 loop spans 17 amino acids. The CDR3 DNA reads TGTGCCAGCAGCCCCGGGGGAGGGGAGGGGAATTACAATGAGCAGTTCTTC. Translating gives CASSPGGGEGNYNEQFF.

This sequence joins TRBV19 and TRBJ2-3; 7 bases are a match to TRBD1. CDR3 length: 13 residues. V was pared by 7 bases and J by 4 bases, with 5 bases of the junction left unmatched. Germline V gene data show CDR1 as LNHDA and CDR2 as SQIVND (reference sequence). The CDR3 reads CASIGRGSDTQYF. The CDR3 nucleotides read TGTGCCAGTATTGGCAGGGGGTCAGATACGCAGTATTTT.

The chain uses TRBV9 and TRBJ2-1; 7 bases align to TRBD2. V lost 2 bases, J lost 7 bases, and 6 bases stayed unmatched. This CDR3 region has 14 residues. From germline, CDR1 is SGDLS and CDR2 YYNGEE. For the CDR3, the DNA is TGTGCCAGCAGCGTTTTGACTAGCTCGAATGAGCAGTTCTTC. Its translation: CASSVLTSSNEQFF. The whole variable domain, filled in from reference TRBV9 and TRBJ2-1, reads DSGVTQTPKHLITATGQRVTLRCSPRSGDLSVYWYQQSLDQGLQFLIQYYNGEERAKGNILERFSAQQFPDLHSELNLSSLELGDSALYFCASSVLTSSNEQFFGPGTRLTVL.

This rearrangement joins TRBV30 to TRBJ2-4; weak D call: TRBD2 (6 bases). Trimming took 2 bases from V and 6 from J, leaving 8 bases between them. Germline values: CDR1 GTSNPN, CDR2 SVGIG (reference sequence). The CDR3 has 12 residues. This chain's CDR3 is CAWSSSGNIQYF. CDR3 nucleotide sequence: TGTGCCTGGAGTAGTAGCGGAAACATTCAGTACTTC.

This rearrangement joins TRBV5-1 to TRBJ1-5; 10 positions match TRBD1. The CDR3 runs 15 residues. The junction had 6 bases not matched to a gene; V was cut back by 7 bases and J by 2 bases. Germline-derived CDR1 and CDR2 are SGHRS and YFSETQ. CDR3 nucleotide sequence: TGCGCCAGCTCACAGACAGGGGGCGGCAATCAGCCCCAGCATTTT. Translation gives CASSQTGGGNQPQHF.

V gene TRBV30 combines with J gene TRBJ1-5; D is possibly TRBD1 (6 bases). The V end lost 5 bases, the J end lost 4 bases, and 12 bases lay between the germline ends. This CDR3 is 13 amino acids long. The germline CDR1 and CDR2 sequences are GTSNPN and SVGIG (reference sequence). The CDR3 loop reads CAWGGQGNQPQHF. The CDR3 nucleotides are TGTGCCTGGGGGGGGCAGGGTAATCAGCCCCAGCATTTT. Complete variable domain (other parts from reference TRBV30 and TRBJ1-5): SQTIHQWPATLVQPVGSPLSLECTVEGTSNPNLYWYRQAAGRGLQLLFYSVGIGQISSEVPQNLSASRPQDRQFILSSKKLLLSDSGFYLCAWGGQGNQPQHFGDGTRLSIL.

The chain is built from TRBV5-1 and TRBJ2-3; 10 bases are shared with TRBD2. Per germline, CDR1 SGHRS and CDR2 YFSETQ. This CDR3 comprises 15 residues. After removal of 4 bases from V and 0 bases from J, the junction contained 2 bases not matched to a gene. The CDR3 loop reads CASSMTSGSTDTQYF. CDR3 bases: TGCGCCAGCAGCATGACTAGCGGGAGCACAGATACGCAGTATTTT.